This T cell receptor beta chain was identified in a study of CD8+ T cells in alopecia areata. About the research overall: Severity in treated patients was scored by percentage of scalp area affected.

Treatment noted: oral pan-JAK inhibitor, 5-10 mg twice daily. Patients with alopecia areata provided lesional scalp punch biopsies as well as peripheral blood. Extracted RNA was reverse transcribed into cDNA, the sequencing template. Sequenced by immunoSEQ multiplex PCR; TCRdb stores in-frame clones only, minus some. The repertoire holds 180,000 or so clones, 45% to 60% seen once, with around 10% in the top ten. The CDR3 sequence is 15 residues long. V lost 0 bases and J lost 9; bases outside the gene matches: 3. Germline values: CDR1 MGHRA, CDR2 YSYEKL. Concerning this clone itself: Other DNA sequences in the sample encode the same CDR3.

The rearrangement joins TRBV4-1 to TRBJ1-6; 9 bases agree with TRBD1. The source was CD8+ T cells sorted from blood, collected at approximately week 51, from a patient treated with tofacitinib. This receptor was taken from a human donor with alopecia areata. The CDR3, as DNA: TGCGCCAGCAGCCAAGAGGGACAGGGTATTTCACCCCTCCACTTT. It is translated as CASSQEGQGISPLHF.